This entry features one T cell receptor (beta chain) sequence. A read error may be the cause here, since a much bigger clone is one base away. Memory CD4+ T cells were sorted as CD4+CD45RO+CD25- cells. This CDR3 comprises 16 residues. Germline loops: CDR1 MNHEY, CDR2 SMNVEV (reference sequence). Constant-region reverse primers amplified full-length variable regions, followed by semi-nested Nested Universal Primer A PCR. Using its own MiXCR run on the 5' RACE reads, TCRdb lists one record per CDR3 protein. This table has around 30,000 distinct CDR3 sequences, approximately 24% appearing once. Input material: memory CD4+ T cells sorted from blood. Subset indicated: memory CD4+ T cells, CD4+CD45RO+CD25-. The genes are TRBV27 and TRBJ2-6, with D perhaps matching TRBD2 (7 bases). This TCR derives from a female donor with breast cancer. This chain's CDR3 is CASKSGGGAGANVLAF. The DNA of the CDR3 is TGTGCCAGCAAGAGCGGAGGGGGGGCTGGGGCCAACGTCCTGGCTTTC.